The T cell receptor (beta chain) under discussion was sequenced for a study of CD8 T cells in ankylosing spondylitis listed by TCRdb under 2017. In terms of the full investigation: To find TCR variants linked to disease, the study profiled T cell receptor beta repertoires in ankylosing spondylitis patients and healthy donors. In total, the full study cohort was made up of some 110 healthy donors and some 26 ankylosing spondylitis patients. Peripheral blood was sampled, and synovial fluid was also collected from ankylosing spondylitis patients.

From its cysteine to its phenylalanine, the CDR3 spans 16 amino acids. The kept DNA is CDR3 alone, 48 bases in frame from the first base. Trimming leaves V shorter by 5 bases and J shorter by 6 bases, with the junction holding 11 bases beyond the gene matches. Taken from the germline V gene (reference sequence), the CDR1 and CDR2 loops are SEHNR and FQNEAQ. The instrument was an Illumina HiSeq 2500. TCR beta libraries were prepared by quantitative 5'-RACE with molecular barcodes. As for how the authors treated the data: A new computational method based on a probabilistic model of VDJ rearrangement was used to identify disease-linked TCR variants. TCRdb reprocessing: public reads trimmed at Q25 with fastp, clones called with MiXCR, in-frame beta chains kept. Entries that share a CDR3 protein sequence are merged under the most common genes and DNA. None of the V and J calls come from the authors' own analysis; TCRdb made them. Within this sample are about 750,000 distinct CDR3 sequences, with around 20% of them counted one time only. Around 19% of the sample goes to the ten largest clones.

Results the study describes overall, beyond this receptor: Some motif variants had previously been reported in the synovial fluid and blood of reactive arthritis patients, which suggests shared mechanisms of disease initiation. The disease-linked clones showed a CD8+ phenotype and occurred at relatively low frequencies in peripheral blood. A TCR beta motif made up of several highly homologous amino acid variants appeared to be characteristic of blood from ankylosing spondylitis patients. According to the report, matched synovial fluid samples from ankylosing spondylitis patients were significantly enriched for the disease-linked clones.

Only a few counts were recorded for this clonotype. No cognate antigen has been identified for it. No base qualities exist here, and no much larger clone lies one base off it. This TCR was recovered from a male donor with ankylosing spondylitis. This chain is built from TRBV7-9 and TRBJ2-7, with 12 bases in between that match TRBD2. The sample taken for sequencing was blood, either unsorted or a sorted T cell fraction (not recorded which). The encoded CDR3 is CASSKTSSGRAGEQYF. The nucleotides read TGTGCCAGCAGCAAAACTTCTAGCGGGAGGGCCGGCGAGCAGTACTTC.